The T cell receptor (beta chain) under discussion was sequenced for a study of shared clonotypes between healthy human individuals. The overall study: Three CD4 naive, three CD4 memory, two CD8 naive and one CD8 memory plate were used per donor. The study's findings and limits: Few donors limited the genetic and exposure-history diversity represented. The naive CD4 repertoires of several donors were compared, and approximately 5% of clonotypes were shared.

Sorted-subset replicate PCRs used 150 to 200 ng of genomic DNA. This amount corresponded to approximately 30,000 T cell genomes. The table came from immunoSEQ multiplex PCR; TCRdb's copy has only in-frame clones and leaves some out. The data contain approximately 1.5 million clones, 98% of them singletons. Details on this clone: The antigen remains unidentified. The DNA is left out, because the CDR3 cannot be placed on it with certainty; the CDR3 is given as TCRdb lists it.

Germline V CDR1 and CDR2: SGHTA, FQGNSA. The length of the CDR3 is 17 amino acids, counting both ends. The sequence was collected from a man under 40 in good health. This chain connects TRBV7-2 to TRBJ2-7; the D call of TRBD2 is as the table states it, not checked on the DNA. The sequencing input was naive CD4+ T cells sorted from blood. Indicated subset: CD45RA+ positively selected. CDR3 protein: CASSGVASGSSSYEQYF.